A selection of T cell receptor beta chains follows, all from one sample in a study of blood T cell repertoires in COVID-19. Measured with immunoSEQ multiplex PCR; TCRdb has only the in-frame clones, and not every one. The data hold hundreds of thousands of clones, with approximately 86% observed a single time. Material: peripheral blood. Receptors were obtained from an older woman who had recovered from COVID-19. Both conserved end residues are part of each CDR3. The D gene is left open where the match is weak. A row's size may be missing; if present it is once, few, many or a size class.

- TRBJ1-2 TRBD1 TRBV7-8 CASSLVRTGDGYTF TGTGCCAGCAGCTTAGTAAGGACAGGGGACGGCTACACCTTC
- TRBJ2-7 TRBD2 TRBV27 CASSSPSGGGNYEQYF TGTGCCAGCAGTTCTCCGAGTGGCGGGGGAAATTACGAGCAGTACTTC
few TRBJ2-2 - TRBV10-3 CASRETGELFF TGTGCCTCACGGGAAACCGGGGAGCTGTTTTTT
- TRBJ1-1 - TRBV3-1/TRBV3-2 CASRREYGTTPAEAFF TGTGCCAGCAGGAGGGAATACGGGACAACACCCGCTGAAGCTTTCTTT
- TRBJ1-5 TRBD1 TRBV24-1 CATSDGTGVGGNQPQHF TGTGCCACCAGTGACGGGACAGGGGTCGGTGGCAATCAGCCCCAGCATTTT
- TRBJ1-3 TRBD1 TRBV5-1 CASSWKGQSSGNTIYF TGCGCCAGCAGCTGGAAGGGACAGAGCTCTGGAAACACCATATATTTT
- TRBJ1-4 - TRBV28 CASSPWGTTNEKLFF TGTGCCAGCAGTCCCTGGGGCACAACTAATGAAAAACTGTTTTTT
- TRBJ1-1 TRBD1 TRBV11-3 CASSPGTGGAYTEAFF TGTGCCAGCAGCCCGGGGACAGGGGGGGCGTACACTGAAGCTTTCTTT
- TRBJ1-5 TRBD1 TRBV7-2 CASSALNRGRQPQHF TGTGCCAGCAGCGCCCTTAACAGGGGAAGACAGCCCCAGCATTTT
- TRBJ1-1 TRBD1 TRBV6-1 CASSDYGTDNTEAFF TGTGCCAGCAGTGATTATGGGACAGACAACACTGAAGCTTTCTTT
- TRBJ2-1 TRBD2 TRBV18 CASSPPRERGFDNEQFF TGTGCCAGCTCACCACCGCGGGAGCGGGGTTTCGACAATGAGCAGTTCTTC
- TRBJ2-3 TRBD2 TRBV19 CASRLSGLAGGPSTDTQYF TGTGCCAGTAGGTTATCCGGACTAGCGGGGGGGCCGAGCACAGATACGCAGTATTTT
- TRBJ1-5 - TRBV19 CASSIGDINQPQHF TGTGCCAGTAGTATCGGGGACATAAATCAGCCCCAGCATTTT
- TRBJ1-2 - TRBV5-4 CASSISGVEGYTF TGTGCCAGCAGTATTTCAGGGGTAGAGGGCTACACCTTC
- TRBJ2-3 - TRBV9 CASSSSDGSTDTQYF TGTGCCAGCAGCTCCTCCGATGGCTCCACAGATACGCAGTATTTT
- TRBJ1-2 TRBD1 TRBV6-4 CASSDSGQGWGGYTF TGTGCCAGCAGTGACTCAGGACAGGGATGGGGTGGCTACACCTTC
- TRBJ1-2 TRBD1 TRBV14 CASSHVPGQGPTNYGYTF TGTGCCAGCAGCCATGTCCCGGGACAGGGTCCGACTAACTATGGCTACACCTTC
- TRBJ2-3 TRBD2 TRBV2 CASLAGPHTDTQYF TGTGCCAGTCTAGCGGGTCCCCACACAGATACGCAGTATTTT
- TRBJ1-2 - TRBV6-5 CASTSGTRTNYGYTF TGTGCCAGCACCTCCGGGACAAGGACCAACTATGGCTACACCTTC
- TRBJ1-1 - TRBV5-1 CASSRLGQRDTEAFF TGCGCCAGCAGCAGACTCGGACAGCGAGACACTGAAGCTTTCTTT
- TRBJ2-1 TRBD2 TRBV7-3 CASSISAGGRFYEQFF TGTGCCAGCAGCATCTCCGCGGGGGGGCGGTTTTATGAGCAGTTCTTC
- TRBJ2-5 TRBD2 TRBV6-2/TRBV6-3 CASSYSLAGQETQYF TGTGCCAGCAGTTACTCGCTAGCGGGGCAAGAGACCCAGTACTTC
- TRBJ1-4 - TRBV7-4 CASSLGSGGGATNEKLFF TGTGCCAGCAGTCTTGGATCCGGTGGGGGCGCAACTAATGAAAAACTGTTTTTT
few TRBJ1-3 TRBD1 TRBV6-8 CASSYGDRGAISSGNTIYF TGTGCCAGCAGTTATGGCGACAGGGGGGCAATAAGCTCTGGAAACACCATATATTTT
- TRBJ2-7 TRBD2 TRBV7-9 CASSPGGPSEQYF TGTGCCAGCAGCCCGGGGGGGCCCTCCGAGCAGTACTTC
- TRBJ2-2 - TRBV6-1 CASSELQVGGELFF TGTGCCAGCAGTGAATTGCAGGTTGGCGGGGAGCTGTTTTTT
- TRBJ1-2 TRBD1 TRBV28 CASSLGIGGAGYGYTF TGTGCCAGCAGTTTAGGGATAGGGGGCGCTGGCTATGGCTACACCTTC
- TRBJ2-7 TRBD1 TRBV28 CASSSPGQGGYEQYF TGTGCCAGCAGTTCCCCCGGACAGGGGGGGTACGAGCAGTACTTC
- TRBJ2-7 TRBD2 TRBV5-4 CASSPIAGSSYEQYF TGTGCCAGCAGCCCGATAGCGGGGAGCTCCTACGAGCAGTACTTC
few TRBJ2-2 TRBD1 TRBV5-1 CASSSPRTGFGGELFF TGCGCCAGCAGCTCCCCACGGACAGGATTTGGCGGGGAGCTGTTTTTT
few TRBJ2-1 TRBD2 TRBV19 CASRVRGLAGPGEQFF TGTGCCAGTAGGGTACGGGGACTAGCGGGGCCGGGTGAGCAGTTCTTC
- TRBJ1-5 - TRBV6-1 CASSERYSSGNQPQHF TGTGCCAGCAGTGAAAGGTACAGTTCGGGCAATCAGCCCCAGCATTTT
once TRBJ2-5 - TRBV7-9 CASSSTTGTQYF TGTGCCAGCAGCTCGACTACGGGGACCCAGTACTTC
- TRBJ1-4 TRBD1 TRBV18 CASSPGGQENEKLFF TGTGCCAGCTCCCCAGGAGGACAGGAGAATGAAAAACTGTTTTTT
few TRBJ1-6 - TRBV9 CASSREGQSSYNSPLHF TGTGCCAGCAGCCGTGAGGGACAAAGCTCCTATAATTCACCCCTCCACTTT
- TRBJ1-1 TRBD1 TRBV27 CASSLSGTGGAFF TGTGCCAGCAGTTTATCAGGGACAGGGGGAGCTTTCTTT
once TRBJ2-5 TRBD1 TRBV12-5 CASGLSYRDRGQETQYF TGTGCTAGTGGTTTGTCCTACCGGGACAGGGGGCAGGAGACCCAGTACTTC
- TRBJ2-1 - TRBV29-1 CSVGGGANEQFF TGCAGCGTTGGTGGGGGGGCAAATGAGCAGTTCTTC
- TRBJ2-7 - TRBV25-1 CASSEPGMLHEQYF TGTGCCAGCAGTGAACCAGGCATGCTGCACGAGCAGTACTTC
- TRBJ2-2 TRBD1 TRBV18 CASSPPGQGATTGELFF TGTGCCAGCTCACCCCCAGGACAGGGGGCGACCACCGGGGAGCTGTTTTTT
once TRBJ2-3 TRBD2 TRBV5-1 CASRPSGVTDTQYF TGCGCCAGCAGGCCTAGCGGGGTAACAGATACGCAGTATTTT
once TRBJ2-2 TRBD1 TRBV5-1 CASRFGTGFSGELFF TGCGCCAGCAGGTTCGGGACAGGATTTTCCGGGGAGCTGTTTTTT
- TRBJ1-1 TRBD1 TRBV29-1 CSVEDPGQGVEVYANTEAFF TGCAGCGTTGAAGATCCAGGACAGGGGGTCGAAGTTTACGCTAACACTGAAGCTTTCTTT
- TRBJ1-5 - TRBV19 CASSIMVLSNQPQHF TGTGCCAGTAGTATAATGGTACTTAGCAATCAGCCCCAGCATTTT
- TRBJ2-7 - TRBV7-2 CASSQTLGRGWYF TGTGCCAGCAGCCAAACCCTGGGGCGGGGATGGTACTTC